The sequence of this T cell receptor delta chain was determined in a study of Vδ1+ human thymocytes. General study points: In the thymus, TRG and TRD repertoires looked highly polyclonal with Gaussian CDR3 lengths.

Comments on this clone: What it binds is not known.

RNA was extracted from the cells and then reverse transcribed. Multiplex PCR used pooled V-gene forward primers and a constant-region reverse primer to amplify CDR3s. TCRdb re-called the multiplex PCR reads with CATT. The sample carries 80,000 or so delta-chain clones, about 38% recorded once. The CDR3 spans 19 residues. The germline gives CDR1 TSWWSYY, CDR2 QGS. V lost 0 bases and J lost 3; bases outside the gene matches: 16. The rearrangement links TRDV1 to TRDJ1; 7 bases agree with TRDD3. What was sequenced was Vdelta1+ gamma-delta thymocytes from the thymus. Subset reported: FACS-sorted CD3+ TCRalphabeta- TCRVdelta1+ TCRVdelta2- thymocytes. The TCR originated in a boy under two years old who had congenital heart surgery. CDR3 bases: TGTGCTCTTGGGGAACTATCCCTGTTTCCTCCAGGGGGATCCGATAAACTCATCTTT. Amino acids: CALGELSLFPPGGSDKLIF.